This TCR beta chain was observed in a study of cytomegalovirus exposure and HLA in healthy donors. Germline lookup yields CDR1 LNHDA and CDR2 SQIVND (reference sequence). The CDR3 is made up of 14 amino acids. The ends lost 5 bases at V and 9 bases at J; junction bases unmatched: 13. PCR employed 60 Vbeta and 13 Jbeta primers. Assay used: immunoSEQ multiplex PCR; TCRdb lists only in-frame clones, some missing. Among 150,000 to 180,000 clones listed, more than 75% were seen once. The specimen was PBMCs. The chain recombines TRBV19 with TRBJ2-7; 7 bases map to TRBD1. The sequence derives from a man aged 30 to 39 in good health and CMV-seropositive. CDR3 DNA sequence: TGTGCCAGTAGTCCATCCGGGACAGTCCACGCGCAGTACTTC. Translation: CASSPSGTVHAQYF.